This T cell receptor (beta chain) was sequenced in a study of Graves' ophthalmopathy and Graves' hyperthyroidism. RNA transcripts provided the template for amplifying TCR beta CDR3 regions. Scientists carried out first-round RT-PCR using HTBI primers and then a second-round multiplex PCR. TCRdb redid the calling of the multiplex PCR reads with MiXCR, one entry per CDR3 protein. The sample has about 400,000 distinct CDR3 sequences; about 16% are singletons. This sequence originates from a young woman with stable Graves' hyperthyroidism. Sample: peripheral blood.

The DNA for the CDR3 is TGTGCCAGCAGCTTTTGGACAGGGAGGGCTGAGACCCAGTACTTC. Amino acids: CASSFWTGRAETQYF. V is TRBV7-9 and J is TRBJ2-5, with a tentative D call TRBD1 (8 bases). The CDR3 consists of 15 residues. From germline, CDR1 is SEHNR and CDR2 FQNEAQ (reference sequence). The ends were cut back, 3 bases at V and 5 bases at J, with 16 bases in the middle. Based on the CDR3 plus reference TRBV7-9 and TRBJ2-5, the full variable domain is DTGVSQNPRHKITKRGQNVTFRCDPISEHNRLYWYRQTLGQGPEFLTYFQNEAQLEKSRLLSDRFSAERPKGSFSTLEIQRTEQGDSAMYLCASSFWTGRAETQYFGPGTRLLVL.